This T cell receptor beta chain is from a study of shared clonotypes between healthy human individuals. The method was immunoSEQ multiplex PCR; TCRdb's version includes in-frame clones alone and lacks a portion of them. The data hold over a million clones, with 65% to 75% observed a single time. Whole-study results and caveats: Large sequencing depth failed to make sorted-subset sequencing complete, rarefaction showed. Lower generation probabilities were found for non-shared clonotypes than for those shared by all four donors.

About this clone itself: Its antigen is not known.

Germline CDR1 and CDR2: SGHTA and FQGNSA. The CDR3 is 14 amino acids. V shed 1 base and J shed 1 base, with 7 bases lying between them. The sequenced sample was memory CD4+ T cells sorted from blood. Specified subset: CD45RA-negative fraction. The V gene is TRBV7-2, the J gene TRBJ1-2, with D possibly matching TRBD1 (5 bases). This sequence originates from a man younger than 35 in good health. The CDR3 sequence: CASSLGGVNYGYTF. CDR3 DNA: TGTGCCAGCAGCTTAGGAGGGGTTAACTATGGCTACACCTTC.